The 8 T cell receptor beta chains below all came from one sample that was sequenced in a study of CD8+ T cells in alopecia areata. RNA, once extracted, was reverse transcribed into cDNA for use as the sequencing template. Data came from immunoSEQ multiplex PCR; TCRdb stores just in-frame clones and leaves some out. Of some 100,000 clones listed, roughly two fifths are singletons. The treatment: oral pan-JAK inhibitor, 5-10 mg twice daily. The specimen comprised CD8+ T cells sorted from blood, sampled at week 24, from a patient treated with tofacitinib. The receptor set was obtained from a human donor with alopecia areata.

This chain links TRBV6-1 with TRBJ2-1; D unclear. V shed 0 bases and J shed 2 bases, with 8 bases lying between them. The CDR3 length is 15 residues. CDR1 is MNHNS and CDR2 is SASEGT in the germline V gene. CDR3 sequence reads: CASSEAGDAYNEQFF. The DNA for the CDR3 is TGTGCCAGCAGTGAAGCTGGTGACGCCTACAATGAGCAGTTCTTC.

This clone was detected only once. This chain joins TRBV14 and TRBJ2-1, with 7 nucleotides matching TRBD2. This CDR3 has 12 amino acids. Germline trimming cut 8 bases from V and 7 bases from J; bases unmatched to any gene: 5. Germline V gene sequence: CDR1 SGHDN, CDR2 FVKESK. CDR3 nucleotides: TGTGCCAGCCAGTTCGGGGGGAATGAGCAGTTCTTC. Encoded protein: CASQFGGNEQFF.

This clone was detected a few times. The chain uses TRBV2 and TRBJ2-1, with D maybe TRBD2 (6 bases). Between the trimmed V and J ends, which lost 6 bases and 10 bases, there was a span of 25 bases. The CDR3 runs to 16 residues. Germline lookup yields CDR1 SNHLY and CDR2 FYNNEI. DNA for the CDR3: TGTGCCAGCAGCTCAGGGTTGGGACTGGACGCCGGGGAGCAGTTCTTC. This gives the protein CASSSGLGLDAGEQFF.

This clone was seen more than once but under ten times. CDR3 amino acids: CASSHQGTANTEAFF. DNA for the CDR3: TGCGCCAGCAGCCATCAAGGGACAGCGAACACTGAAGCTTTCTTT. The rearrangement uses TRBV4-1 and TRBJ1-1; TRBD1 matches at 7 bases. V lost 3 bases to trimming and J lost 1 base; unmatched junction nucleotides: 5. Germline V gene data show CDR1 as MGHRA and CDR2 as YSYEKL. The CDR3 extends over 15 amino acids.

The CDR3 nucleotides read TGTGCCAGTAGTATTTCGCAGTACGGTGAGCAGTTCTTC. As protein: CASSISQYGEQFF. The chain is built from TRBV19 and TRBJ2-1; D is uncertain. The CDR3 has 13 residues. V was clipped by 3 bases and J by 9 bases, with 12 bases between them. The germline gives CDR1 LNHDA, CDR2 SQIVND (reference sequence).

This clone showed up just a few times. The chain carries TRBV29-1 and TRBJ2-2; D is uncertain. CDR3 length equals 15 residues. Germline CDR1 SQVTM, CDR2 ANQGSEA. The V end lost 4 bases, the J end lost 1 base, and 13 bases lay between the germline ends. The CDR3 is CSVVEAMRNTGELFF. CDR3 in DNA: TGCAGCGTTGTCGAGGCTATGCGGAACACCGGGGAGCTGTTTTTT.

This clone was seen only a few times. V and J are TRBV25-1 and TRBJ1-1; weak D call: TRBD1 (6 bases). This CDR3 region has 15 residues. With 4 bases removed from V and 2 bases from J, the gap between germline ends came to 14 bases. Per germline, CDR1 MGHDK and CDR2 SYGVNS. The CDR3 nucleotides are TGTGCCAGCAGTGGCTACAGGGAGGGAAACACTGAAGCTTTCTTT. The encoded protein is CASSGYREGNTEAFF.

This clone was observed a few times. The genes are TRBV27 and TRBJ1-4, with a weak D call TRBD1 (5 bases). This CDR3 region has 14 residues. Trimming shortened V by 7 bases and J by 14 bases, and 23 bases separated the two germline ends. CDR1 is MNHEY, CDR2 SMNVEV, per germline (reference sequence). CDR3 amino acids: CASNPRGGSGGLFF. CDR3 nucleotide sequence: TGTGCCAGCAATCCTCGGGGCGGCAGCGGAGGGCTGTTTTTT.